This TCR beta chain was found in a study of T cells in narcolepsy. Study-level information: Donors had narcolepsy type 1 or type 2, or were healthy controls. Regarding the study as a whole: HCRT-specific and TRIB2-specific autoreactive clonotypes appeared among same-patient CSF and blood CD4+ clonotypes. Healthy controls reportedly lacked the autoreactive clonotypes serially found in patients' blood.

Measured with immunoSEQ multiplex PCR; TCRdb has only the in-frame clones, and not every one. There are about 19,000 clones in the sample; 83% occur only once, and roughly 1.7% lies in the top ten. Germline CDR1 reads MNHEY; CDR2 reads SVGAGI. Germline trimming cut 8 bases from V and 4 bases from J; bases unmatched to any gene: 7. This CDR3 comprises 14 residues. Notes on this clone: Its antigen is currently unknown.

This TCR derives from a human donor in good health. This chain links TRBV6-5 with TRBJ1-2; 10 positions match TRBD1. Specimen: memory (CD45RA-) CD4+ T cells from blood. The CDR3 loop is CASGGTGDIYGYTF. The CDR3 nucleotides read TGTGCCAGCGGAGGGACAGGGGACATCTATGGCTACACCTTC.